This entry is about one T cell receptor (beta chain). What it binds is unknown. The data were taken from a study of beta chain features in type 1 diabetes. Study results and caveats: Shorter TCRB CDR3s, moderately but significantly so, were found in Type 1 diabetes patients in all four CD4+ subsets.

Every isolated RNA sample was fully reverse transcribed, so sequencing captured expressed TCRB transcripts. Here immunoSEQ multiplex PCR was the method, and the copy in TCRdb shows in-frame clones only, minus some. The sample lists 500,000 to 800,000 clones, 9.5% to 15% seen once, with around 0.12% in the top ten. The sample was naive CD4+ T cells from blood. The clonotype comes from a man aged 25 to 40 with type 1 diabetes.

DNA for the CDR3: TGTGCCAGCAGCGTAGTTGGGGTAGGAGGCTACACCTTC. As protein: CASSVVGVGGYTF. The chain has TRBV9 and TRBJ1-2; no clear D gene. Deletions cut 0 bases from V and 8 bases from J, with 11 bases between. This CDR3 is built from 13 residues. CDR1 and CDR2 from the germline V gene are SGDLS and YYNGEE.